This T cell receptor beta chain was documented in a study of shared clonotypes between healthy human individuals. Study observations and caveats: Larger richness was generally estimated for naive than memory subsets. Donors were few, which limited the genetic and exposure-history diversity represented.

This clone was detected ten times or more. Its antigen is unidentified. This CDR3 contains 15 residues. Per the germline V gene, CDR1 is MNHEY and CDR2 is SVGAGI. V gave up 6 bases and J gave up 2 bases, with 14 bases separating them. Sorted-subset replicate PCR reactions were performed with around 210 ng DNA, corresponding to roughly 30,000 T cell genomes. Original processing notes: ImmunoSEQ output held junction-only sequences without quality scores, so filtering differed. Assay used: immunoSEQ multiplex PCR; TCRdb lists only in-frame clones, some missing. V and J calls and clone size are those listed in that table; D and trimming were worked out from the DNA. The sample holds roughly 720,000 clones, about 90% seen once.

This receptor was obtained from a man younger than 30 in good health. Some clones in this sample may be carry-over from other donors' samples. The J gene is TRBJ1-5, the V gene TRBV6-5; D is possibly TRBD1 (5 bases). Specimen: memory CD8+ T cells from PBMCs. Subset of the sample: CD45RO+ cells pooled with CCR7-negative TemRA cells. This chain's CDR3 is CASRVRTGGNQPQHF. As DNA, the CDR3 is TGTGCCAGCAGGGTGAGGACGGGGGGCAATCAGCCCCAGCATTTT.